This T cell receptor beta chain was found in a study of technical replicates of blood from several donors. Using immunoSEQ multiplex PCR, the repertoire was profiled, and TCRdb retains in-frame clones only, with some absent. This table holds about 71,000 clones, roughly 96% found once. Trimming took 3 bases from V and 2 from J; bases not matched to a gene: 8. The CDR3 consists of 19 residues. Germline CDR1 is SGHTA and CDR2 is FQGTGA. The gene calls are TRBV7-3 and TRBJ2-2; TRBD2 matches at 14 bases. This TCR derives from a human donor in good health. The sample consisted of T cells isolated from PBMCs. The CDR3, as DNA: TGTGCCAGCAGCTTCGGGATTGGACTAGCGGGGGGTAACACCGGGGAGCTGTTTTTT. This sequence encodes CASSFGIGLAGGNTGELFF.